This T cell receptor (beta chain) is from a study of identical twins. CDR3 length: 13 residues. Trimming took off 1 base at V and 2 bases at J, with 5 bases between the two ends. CDR1 and CDR2 from the germline V gene are SGHAT and FQNNGV. Each CDR3 protein gets one entry after TCRdb re-called the 5' RACE reads with MiXCR. The profile shows around 490,000 distinct CDR3 sequences, approximately 14% of them singletons. The same data also went into a second study, on yellow fever vaccine responses in identical twins.

This chain links TRBV11-2 with TRBJ1-1, with unresolved D. This sequence was found in a young woman in good health. The sample consisted of CD4+ T cells sorted from blood. The CDR3 nucleotides read TGTGCCAGCAGCTTAGGGCATAACACTGAAGCTTTCTTT. Amino acid sequence: CASSLGHNTEAFF.